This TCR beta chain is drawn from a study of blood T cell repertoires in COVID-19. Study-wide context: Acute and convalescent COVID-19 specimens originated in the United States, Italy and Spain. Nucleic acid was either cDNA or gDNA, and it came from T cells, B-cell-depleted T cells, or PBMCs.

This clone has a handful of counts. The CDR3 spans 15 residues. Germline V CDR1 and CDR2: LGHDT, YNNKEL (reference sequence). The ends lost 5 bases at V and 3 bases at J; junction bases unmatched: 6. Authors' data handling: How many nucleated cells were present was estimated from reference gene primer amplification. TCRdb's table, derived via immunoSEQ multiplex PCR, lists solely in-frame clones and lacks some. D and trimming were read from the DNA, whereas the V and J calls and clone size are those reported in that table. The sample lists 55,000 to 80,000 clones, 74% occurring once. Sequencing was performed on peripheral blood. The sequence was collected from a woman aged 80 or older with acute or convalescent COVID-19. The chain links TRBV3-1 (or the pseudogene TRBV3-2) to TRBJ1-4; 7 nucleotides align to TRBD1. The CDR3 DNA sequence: TGTGCCAGCAGCTCCCGGCAGGGGGCTAATGAAAAACTGTTTTTT. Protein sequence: CASSSRQGANEKLFF.